This TCR beta chain was recovered during a study of T cells in Graves' hyperthyroidism and ophthalmopathy. Across the whole study: Peripheral blood sampling occurred at initial diagnosis, before any treatment. General observations from the study: A model built on 13 V-J features separated ophthalmopathy from stable hyperthyroidism.

Authors of the study amplified TCR beta CDR3 regions from RNA transcripts. HTBI primers were employed in a first-round RT-PCR of the TCR CDR3. MiXCR, run by TCRdb on the multiplex PCR reads, gives a single entry per CDR3 protein. Of about 610,000 distinct CDR3 sequences detected, roughly 14% appear once; the ten largest clones hold approximately 4.2%. Trimming stripped 7 bases from V and 0 bases from J, with 18 bases between. Germline V gene data show CDR1 as SNHLY and CDR2 as FYNNEI. The CDR3 has 16 amino acids. In its sample, this clonotype was seen many times. Its antigen is currently unknown. Sequencing was done on a sample of blood. V and J are TRBV2 and TRBJ1-1; D might be TRBD1 (6 bases). The clonotype comes from a middle-aged woman with Graves' ophthalmopathy. As DNA, the CDR3 is TGTGCCAGCACATTTGGGGAGGGGGTCATGAACACTGAAGCTTTCTTT. Translation: CASTFGEGVMNTEAFF.